These 21 T cell receptor beta chains were all obtained from the same sample, sequenced in a study of T cells expressing NK-cell markers. For each CDR3 protein, TCRdb gives one entry from its re-call of the 5' RACE reads, without DNA. Its listing shows almost 450,000 distinct CDR3 sequences. The sequencing input was blood T cells: a sorted CD56 or NKG2C T cell subset, CD4+ or CD8+ T cells, or bulk PBMC T cells (not recorded which). The receptors originated from a woman aged 18 to 75 in good health.

V is TRBV6-1 and J is TRBJ2-3. CDR1 and CDR2 from the germline V gene are MNHNS and SASEGT. The CDR3 is 14 residues long. The CDR3 sequence is CASSGRLGSDTQYF.

This chain uses TRBV19 with TRBJ1-6. The CDR3 covers 16 residues. Germline CDR1 is LNHDA and CDR2 is SQIVND (reference sequence). The chain's CDR3 is CASSPYRSSYNSPLHF.

The V and J genes are TRBV5-4 and TRBJ2-3; the TCRdb call, TRBD2, lacks DNA for checking. This CDR3 has 14 residues. Germline V gives CDR1 SGHNT, CDR2 YYREEE (reference sequence). The CDR3 sequence: CASKLAGATDTQYF. Using reference TRBV5-4 and TRBJ2-3 for the parts outside the CDR3, the full variable domain is ETGVTQSPTHLIKTRGQQVTLRCSSQSGHNTVSWYQQALGQGPQFIFQYYREEENGRGNFPPRFSGLQFPNYSSELNVNALELDDSALYLCASKLAGATDTQYFGPGTRLTVL.

The chain carries TRBV7-2 and TRBJ2-3; without DNA, the TCRdb call of TRBD1 cannot be checked. The V gene's germline CDR1 is SGHTA and CDR2 FQGNSA. The CDR3 has 16 amino acids. CDR3 amino acids: CASSLRSGTGSDTQYF. Using reference TRBV7-2 and TRBJ2-3 for the parts outside the CDR3, the full variable domain is GAGVSQSPSNKVTEKGKDVELRCDPISGHTALYWYRQSLGQGLEFLIYFQGNSAPDKSGLPSDRFSAERTGGSVSTLTIQRTQQEDSAVYLCASSLRSGTGSDTQYFGPGTRLTVL.

The genes are TRBV18 and TRBJ2-7; TCRdb reports TRBD2, a call that lacks DNA to check it against. The CDR3 has 16 residues. CDR1 and CDR2 (germline): KGHSH, LQKENI. The CDR3 region is CASSPRLAGGTYEQYF.

This chain connects TRBV19 to TRBJ2-1; TCRdb returns TRBD2, unconfirmable since there is no DNA. Germline V gene data show CDR1 as LNHDA and CDR2 as SQIVND (reference sequence). The CDR3 length is 15 residues. The CDR3 sequence: CASRWTSGKSNEQFF.

The chain uses TRBV20-1 and TRBJ1-1. Per germline, CDR1 DFQATT and CDR2 SNEGSKA (reference sequence). The CDR3 totals 14 residues. CDR3 sequence: CSATLGSTNTEAFF.

This sequence joins TRBV5-1 and TRBJ2-3; no DNA is available, so the TRBD2 call from TCRdb remains unchecked. This CDR3 spans 14 amino acids. Germline V gives CDR1 SGHRS, CDR2 YFSETQ. Here the CDR3 reads CASSPSWSSDTQYF.

The CDR3 is CASSHVGGNTGELFF. V is TRBV7-2 and J is TRBJ2-2; TCRdb selects TRBD1, and the lack of DNA leaves this call unchecked. The germline V gene encodes CDR1 SGHTA and CDR2 FQGNSA. The CDR3 covers 15 residues.

The gene calls are TRBV20-1 and TRBJ2-1; the D gene TCRdb calls, TRBD2, cannot be checked with no DNA. Germline CDR1 DFQATT, CDR2 SNEGSKA (reference sequence). The CDR3 is made up of 12 amino acids. This chain's CDR3 is CSAVTSGSRQFF.

The V call is TRBV12-3 or TRBV12-4, the J call TRBJ2-7. This CDR3 contains 11 residues. This CDR3 reads CASRGLYEQYF.

J is TRBJ2-1 and V is TRBV25-1; checking the TCRdb D call of TRBD2 is not possible without DNA. The CDR3 consists of 19 residues. Per germline, CDR1 MGHDK and CDR2 SYGVNS. The CDR3 spells CASSESDSRFGPYYNEQFF.

The J gene is TRBJ1-2, the V gene TRBV6-1; TCRdb's D call, TRBD1, is unchecked because there is no DNA. Germline CDR1 MNHNS, CDR2 SASEGT. The CDR3 spans 15 residues. CDR3: CASRTRTGGHYGYTF.

Here the CDR3 reads CASSEQGVATDTQYF. The gene calls are TRBV25-1 and TRBJ2-3; TCRdb's D call of TRBD1 is untestable without DNA. From germline, CDR1 is MGHDK and CDR2 SYGVNS. The CDR3 runs 15 residues.

The chain joins TRBV4-3 to TRBJ2-3; lacking DNA, the TRBD2 call made by TCRdb goes unchecked. This CDR3 has 17 residues. In germline, CDR1 is LGHNA, CDR2 YSLEER. CDR3 protein: CASSQAVGAGNTDTQYF.

CDR3: CSARGRQPQAFF. This chain uses TRBV20-1 with TRBJ1-1. Germline-derived CDR1 and CDR2 are DFQATT and SNEGSKA (reference sequence). The CDR3 runs 12 residues.

The chain recombines TRBV11-2 with TRBJ1-2; TCRdb proposes TRBD1, but this gene call is untestable without DNA. The V gene's germline CDR1 is SGHAT and CDR2 FQNNGV. The CDR3 has 15 residues. The CDR3 loop reads CASSFLGGSNYGYTF.

The chain has TRBV7-2 and TRBJ2-3; TCRdb's D call of TRBD2 is untestable without DNA. The CDR3 contains 16 residues. CDR1 and CDR2 from the germline V gene are SGHTA and FQGNSA. The chain's CDR3 is CASSLAEKGPQDTQYF.

The chain recombines TRBV6-1 with TRBJ1-1; lacking DNA, the TRBD1 call made by TCRdb goes unchecked. The CDR3 has 16 amino acids. Looked up from germline, CDR1 is MNHNS and CDR2 is SASEGT. The CDR3 is CASSILSGFGDTEAFF.

The V gene is TRBV28, the J gene TRBJ2-7. Germline values: CDR1 MDHEN, CDR2 SYDVKM. The CDR3 sequence is 13 residues long. The CDR3 region is CASKGSGSYEQYF.

V is TRBV20-1 and J is TRBJ2-7; TCRdb gives TRBD1 as the D gene, but with no DNA this cannot be confirmed. The CDR3 loop spans 14 amino acids. The V gene's germline CDR1 is DFQATT and CDR2 SNEGSKA (reference sequence). The CDR3 sequence is CSANLDRVKREQYF.